This T cell receptor beta chain was retrieved from a study of T-cell memory formation after mild COVID-19. Germline CDR1 and CDR2: SNHLY and FYNNEI. The CDR3 loop spans 12 amino acids. Trimming took off 1 base at V and 2 bases at J, with 3 bases between the two ends. A 5'RACE reaction primed in the constant segment made cDNA libraries of TCR alpha and TCR beta, and these carried sample barcodes and UMIs. TCRdb analysed the 5' RACE reads with MiXCR anew, one entry per CDR3 protein. Here the sample spans 310,000 or so distinct CDR3 sequences, roughly 15% being singletons. This clonotype occurred a few times.

This sequence was found in a man younger than 30 who had mild COVID-19 (a few samples of this study predate the infection). Cell type and time point are not known. The source material was PBMCs or a T cell subset sorted from them (not recorded which). V and J are TRBV2 and TRBJ2-7; D unclear. This CDR3 reads CASSEGPYEQYF. CDR3 coding DNA: TGTGCCAGCAGTGAAGGACCCTACGAGCAGTACTTC.